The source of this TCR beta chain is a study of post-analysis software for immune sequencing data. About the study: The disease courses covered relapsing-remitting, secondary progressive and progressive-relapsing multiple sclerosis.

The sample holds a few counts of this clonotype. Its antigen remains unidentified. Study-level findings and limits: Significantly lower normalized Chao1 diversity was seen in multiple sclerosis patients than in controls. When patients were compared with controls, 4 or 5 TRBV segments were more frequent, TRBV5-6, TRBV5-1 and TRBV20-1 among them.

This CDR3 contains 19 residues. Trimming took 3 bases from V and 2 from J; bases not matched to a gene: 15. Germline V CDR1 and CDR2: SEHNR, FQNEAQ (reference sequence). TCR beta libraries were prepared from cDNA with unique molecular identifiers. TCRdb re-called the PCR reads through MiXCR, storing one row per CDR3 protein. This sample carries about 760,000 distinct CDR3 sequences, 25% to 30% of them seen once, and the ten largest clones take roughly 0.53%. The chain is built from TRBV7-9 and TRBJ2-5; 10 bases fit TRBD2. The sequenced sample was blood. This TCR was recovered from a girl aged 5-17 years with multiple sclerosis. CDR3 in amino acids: CASSFDTPRSGRRQETQYF. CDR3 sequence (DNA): TGTGCCAGCAGCTTTGATACTCCACGTAGCGGGAGGAGGCAAGAGACCCAGTACTTC.